Only a few counts were recorded for the clone carrying this TCR beta chain. Its antigen is not known. PCR amplification relied on 60 Vbeta primers (plus 13 Jbeta primers). Sequenced by immunoSEQ multiplex PCR; TCRdb stores in-frame clones only, minus some. Of 150,000 or so clones listed, around two thirds are singletons. This sample was taken from a study of cytomegalovirus exposure and HLA in healthy donors. Study-wide points: A later analysis showed TCR association rates differing by HLA locus, peaking at DRB1 and lowest at HLA-C. An analysis that was carried out later associated 16,951 TCR beta sequences with HLA alleles at 0.05 false discovery rate. Researchers catalogued under 200 TCR beta chains as cytomegalovirus-associated. An Asian-associated ancestry cluster reportedly showed fewer N-insertions than the approximately 700-donor mean in a later analysis.

Source material: PBMCs. The sequence was obtained from a woman aged 18-29 years in good health and CMV-seronegative.

CDR3 loop: CASSLRPGQTYEQYF. CDR3 nucleotide sequence: TGTGCCAGCAGCCTGAGACCGGGACAGACATACGAGCAGTACTTC. The chain links TRBV7-2 to TRBJ2-7; the match to TRBD1 covers 7 bases. Germline assignment: CDR1 SGHTA and CDR2 FQGNSA. J gave up 4 bases and V 5 bases, and 11 bases lay outside the gene matches. The CDR3 loop spans 15 amino acids. The variable domain in full, completed from reference TRBV7-2 and TRBJ2-7, reads GAGVSQSPSNKVTEKGKDVELRCDPISGHTALYWYRQSLGQGLEFLIYFQGNSAPDKSGLPSDRFSAERTGGSVSTLTIQRTQQEDSAVYLCASSLRPGQTYEQYFGPGTRLTVT.